The rows below give T cell receptor beta chains drawn from one sample of a study of CD8 T cells in ankylosing spondylitis. TCRdb itself ran the 5' RACE reads through MiXCR, one entry per CDR3 protein. The sample yields some 330,000 distinct CDR3 sequences, 6.5% to 10% seen once. Sequenced material: blood, either unsorted or a sorted T cell fraction (not recorded which). These receptors all come from a male donor with ankylosing spondylitis. CDR3s include the opening cysteine and the closing phenylalanine or tryptophan. D genes are given only for firm matches. Where a row states a size, it is once, few, many or the class of an expanded clone; other rows omit it.

J gene: TRBJ1-2
clone size: few
V gene: TRBV4-1
D gene: TRBD1
CDR3 protein: CASSQPSRGRDLYGYTF
CDR3 DNA: TGCGCCAGCAGCCAACCCTCAAGGGGGCGCGATCTCTATGGCTACACCTTC

J gene: TRBJ1-6
clone size: few
V gene: TRBV12-3/TRBV12-4
D gene: NA
CDR3 protein: CASRGPYSPLHF
CDR3 DNA: TGTGCCAGCAGAGGGCCCTATTCACCCCTCCACTTT

J gene: TRBJ1-1
clone size: few
V gene: TRBV4-3
D gene: NA
CDR3 protein: CASSQDVRNTEAFF
CDR3 DNA: TGCGCCAGCAGCCAAGATGTGAGGAACACTGAAGCTTTCTTT

J gene: TRBJ2-2
clone size: many
V gene: TRBV12-3/TRBV12-4
D gene: NA
CDR3 protein: CASHPPGGYTGELFF
CDR3 DNA: TGTGCCAGCCATCCCCCCGGGGGCTACACCGGGGAGCTGTTTTTT

J gene: TRBJ1-1
clone size: NA
V gene: TRBV7-2
D gene: NA
CDR3 protein: CASSLTGVGNTEAFF
CDR3 DNA: TGTGCCAGCAGCCTCACCGGTGTCGGAAACACTGAAGCTTTCTTT

J gene: TRBJ2-2
clone size: many
V gene: TRBV29-1
D gene: NA
CDR3 protein: CSVGQLHTGELFF
CDR3 DNA: TGCAGCGTTGGGCAGCTGCACACCGGGGAGCTGTTTTTT

J gene: TRBJ2-7
clone size: NA
V gene: TRBV20-1
D gene: TRBD1
CDR3 protein: CSAPDRAKYEQYF
CDR3 DNA: TGCAGTGCTCCGGACAGGGCCAAGTACGAGCAGTACTTC

J gene: TRBJ2-2
clone size: NA
V gene: TRBV28
D gene: TRBD1
CDR3 protein: CASRQRLYYPRTGRYTGELFF
CDR3 DNA: TGTGCCAGCAGACAACGATTATACTACCCCCGGACAGGGCGATACACCGGGGAGCTGTTTTTT

J gene: TRBJ2-1
clone size: few
V gene: TRBV6-2/TRBV6-3
D gene: NA
CDR3 protein: CASSRVAQASYNEQFF
CDR3 DNA: TGTGCCAGCAGCCGGGTAGCGCAAGCCTCCTACAATGAGCAGTTCTTC

J gene: TRBJ2-1
clone size: NA
V gene: TRBV7-2
D gene: NA
CDR3 protein: CASSFPIQNNEQFF
CDR3 DNA: TGTGCCAGCAGCTTTCCAATTCAAAACAATGAGCAGTTCTTC

J gene: TRBJ2-3
clone size: many
V gene: TRBV9
D gene: TRBD2
CDR3 protein: CASSTTSGRGADTQYF
CDR3 DNA: TGTGCCAGCAGCACGACTAGCGGGAGGGGCGCAGATACGCAGTATTTT

J gene: TRBJ1-5
clone size: few
V gene: TRBV19
D gene: NA
CDR3 protein: CASRTSPGGKDQPQHF
CDR3 DNA: TGTGCCAGTAGAACCTCCCCCGGAGGGAAGGATCAGCCCCAGCATTTT

J gene: TRBJ2-7
clone size: few
V gene: TRBV24-1
D gene: NA
CDR3 protein: CATSLPFGPYEQYF
CDR3 DNA: TGTGCCACCAGTCTCCCCTTCGGCCCCTACGAGCAGTACTTC

J gene: TRBJ1-5
clone size: many
V gene: TRBV19
D gene: NA
CDR3 protein: CASSRSASFTYQPQHF
CDR3 DNA: TGTGCCAGTAGTCGTTCGGCCAGTTTCACCTATCAGCCCCAGCATTTT

J gene: TRBJ2-5
clone size: few
V gene: TRBV20-1
D gene: NA
CDR3 protein: CSAREYLAGPPETQYF
CDR3 DNA: TGCAGTGCTAGAGAATATTTGGCGGGACCTCCGGAGACCCAGTACTTC

J gene: TRBJ2-7
clone size: NA
V gene: TRBV2
D gene: NA
CDR3 protein: CASKLAYEQYF
CDR3 DNA: TGTGCCAGCAAGCTCGCCTACGAGCAGTACTTC

J gene: TRBJ1-5
clone size: few
V gene: TRBV12-3/TRBV12-4
D gene: NA
CDR3 protein: CASSPTRFANQPQHF
CDR3 DNA: TGTGCCAGCAGTCCCACTCGGTTTGCCAATCAGCCCCAGCATTTT

J gene: TRBJ2-7
clone size: few
V gene: TRBV12-3/TRBV12-4
D gene: TRBD2
CDR3 protein: CASSLGPSGSNYEQYF
CDR3 DNA: TGTGCCAGCAGTTTAGGGCCTAGCGGTAGTAACTACGAGCAGTACTTC

J gene: TRBJ2-7
clone size: few
V gene: TRBV12-3/TRBV12-4
D gene: NA
CDR3 protein: CASSRDGNLGDEQYF
CDR3 DNA: TGTGCCAGCAGTCGCGACGGGAATCTCGGGGACGAGCAGTACTTC

J gene: TRBJ2-5
clone size: NA
V gene: TRBV3-1
D gene: NA
CDR3 protein: CASSQGTVKETQYF
CDR3 DNA: TGTGCCAGCAGCCAAGGGACGGTCAAAGAGACCCAGTACTTC

J gene: TRBJ2-7
clone size: few
V gene: TRBV9
D gene: TRBD2
CDR3 protein: CASSQAGGPPGEQYF
CDR3 DNA: TGTGCCAGCAGCCAAGCGGGAGGGCCACCCGGGGAGCAGTACTTC

J gene: TRBJ2-5
clone size: NA
V gene: TRBV29-1
D gene: NA
CDR3 protein: CSAGGSGQETQYF
CDR3 DNA: TGCAGCGCTGGGGGAAGCGGGCAAGAGACCCAGTACTTC

J gene: TRBJ2-6
clone size: NA
V gene: TRBV5-1
D gene: NA
CDR3 protein: CASSQRQALSSGANVLTF
CDR3 DNA: TGCGCCAGCAGCCAACGACAGGCCTTAAGCTCTGGGGCCAACGTCCTGACTTTC

J gene: TRBJ2-3
clone size: NA
V gene: TRBV10-3
D gene: TRBD2
CDR3 protein: CAVGLAGVEDTQYF
CDR3 DNA: TGTGCCGTGGGACTAGCGGGAGTGGAAGATACGCAGTATTTT

J gene: TRBJ2-7
clone size: NA
V gene: TRBV10-3
D gene: TRBD2
CDR3 protein: CAISETRTSSYEQYF
CDR3 DNA: TGTGCCATCAGTGAGACGAGGACTAGTTCCTACGAGCAGTACTTC

J gene: TRBJ2-2
clone size: NA
V gene: TRBV7-9
D gene: NA
CDR3 protein: CASSLRVTGELFF
CDR3 DNA: TGTGCCAGCAGCTTACGGGTTACCGGGGAGCTGTTTTTT

J gene: TRBJ1-6
clone size: few
V gene: TRBV20-1
D gene: NA
CDR3 protein: CSASRGTGNSPLHF
CDR3 DNA: TGCAGTGCTAGCCGGGGGACGGGCAATTCACCCCTCCACTTT

J gene: TRBJ1-5
clone size: NA
V gene: TRBV10-3
D gene: TRBD1
CDR3 protein: CAIRGGTGDQPQHF
CDR3 DNA: TGTGCCATCAGGGGGGGGACAGGGGATCAGCCCCAGCATTTT

J gene: TRBJ1-5
clone size: few
V gene: TRBV11-2
D gene: TRBD1
CDR3 protein: CASSLGPDRRVANQPQHF
CDR3 DNA: TGTGCCAGCAGCTTGGGCCCGGACAGGAGAGTGGCCAATCAGCCCCAGCATTTT

J gene: TRBJ2-1
clone size: NA
V gene: TRBV18
D gene: NA
CDR3 protein: CASSPTANNEQFF
CDR3 DNA: TGTGCCAGCTCACCAACGGCAAACAATGAGCAGTTCTTC

J gene: TRBJ2-7
clone size: NA
V gene: TRBV28
D gene: NA
CDR3 protein: CASSQTEPSYEQYF
CDR3 DNA: TGTGCCAGCAGCCAGACTGAGCCCTCCTACGAGCAGTACTTC

J gene: TRBJ2-5
clone size: NA
V gene: TRBV19
D gene: TRBD2
CDR3 protein: CASSHGLAAGWEETQYF
CDR3 DNA: TGTGCCAGTAGTCATGGACTAGCGGCCGGTTGGGAGGAGACCCAGTACTTC

J gene: TRBJ2-5
clone size: many
V gene: TRBV7-9
D gene: NA
CDR3 protein: CASSLEGRSQETQYF
CDR3 DNA: TGTGCCAGCAGCTTAGAGGGAAGAAGCCAAGAGACCCAGTACTTC

J gene: TRBJ1-1
clone size: NA
V gene: TRBV7-2
D gene: NA
CDR3 protein: CASSLSRSNTEAFF
CDR3 DNA: TGTGCCAGCAGCTTATCCCGTTCGAACACTGAAGCTTTCTTT

J gene: TRBJ2-1
clone size: many
V gene: TRBV9
D gene: TRBD2
CDR3 protein: CASSAPAGVQQFF
CDR3 DNA: TGTGCCAGCAGCGCCCCTGCGGGGGTACAGCAGTTCTTC

J gene: TRBJ2-3
clone size: NA
V gene: TRBV7-3
D gene: NA
CDR3 protein: CASSYGGDRNTDTQYF
CDR3 DNA: TGTGCCAGCAGCTATGGGGGGGACAGGAATACAGATACGCAGTATTTT

J gene: TRBJ2-7
clone size: few
V gene: TRBV10-2
D gene: TRBD2
CDR3 protein: CASSVEREASYEQYF
CDR3 DNA: TGCGCCAGCAGTGTAGAGCGGGAGGCCTCCTACGAGCAGTACTTC

J gene: TRBJ1-1
clone size: few
V gene: TRBV11-3
D gene: TRBD1
CDR3 protein: CASSLEPRGTVYGGAFF
CDR3 DNA: TGTGCCAGCAGCTTAGAACCCAGGGGGACTGTTTACGGGGGAGCTTTCTTT

J gene: TRBJ2-1
clone size: NA
V gene: TRBV7-8
D gene: TRBD2
CDR3 protein: CASSFVAGFSYNEQFF
CDR3 DNA: TGTGCCAGCAGCTTCGTAGCGGGATTCTCCTACAATGAGCAGTTCTTC

J gene: TRBJ1-3
clone size: few
V gene: TRBV20-1
D gene: TRBD1
CDR3 protein: CSARSGQGASGNTIYF
CDR3 DNA: TGCAGTGCTAGGTCAGGACAGGGCGCCTCTGGAAACACCATATATTTT

J gene: TRBJ1-1
clone size: NA
V gene: TRBV7-2
D gene: NA
CDR3 protein: CASSQNGRRLNTEAFF
CDR3 DNA: TGTGCCAGCAGCCAAAATGGCAGACGTTTGAACACTGAAGCTTTCTTT

J gene: TRBJ1-4
clone size: NA
V gene: TRBV7-8
D gene: NA
CDR3 protein: CASSLDVRGEKLFF
CDR3 DNA: TGTGCCAGCAGCTTAGACGTCCGCGGAGAAAAACTGTTTTTT

J gene: TRBJ2-1
clone size: many
V gene: TRBV20-1
D gene: NA
CDR3 protein: CSASGQGPNEQFF
CDR3 DNA: TGCAGTGCTAGCGGGCAGGGCCCCAATGAGCAGTTCTTC